These 18 T cell receptor beta chains were sequenced from one sample in a study of T cell responses to AZD1222 COVID-19 vaccine. Measured with immunoSEQ multiplex PCR; TCRdb has only the in-frame clones, and not every one. The sample carries 46,000 or so clones, less than 95% recorded once. The sequenced sample was peripheral blood, obtained 28 days after the second AZD1222 dose. All receptors derive from an adult who received the AZD1222 COVID-19 vaccine.

The gene calls are TRBV25-1 and TRBJ1-2; D unclear. V was pared by 2 bases and J by 6 bases, with 7 bases between. Per germline, CDR1 MGHDK and CDR2 SYGVNS. CDR3 length: 12 residues. The DNA for the CDR3 is TGTGCCAGCAGTGAAAATGGGAATGGCTACACCTTC. Its protein is CASSENGNGYTF.

The rearrangement links TRBV11-2 to TRBJ1-6; perhaps TRBD1 as D (5 bases). Germline V gene data show CDR1 as SGHAT and CDR2 as FQNNGV. CDR3 length equals 15 residues. The V end was cut by 5 bases, the J end by 10 bases, with 18 bases between. Here the CDR3 reads CASSPDGGPGSPLHF. The DNA for the CDR3 is TGTGCCAGCAGCCCGGACGGGGGACCCGGGTCACCCCTCCACTTT. The full variable domain, completed using reference TRBV11-2 and TRBJ1-6, is EAGVAQSPRYKIIEKRQSVAFWCNPISGHATLYWYQQILGQGPKLLIQFQNNGVVDDSQLPKDRFSAERLKGVDSTLKIQPAKLEDSAVYLCASSPDGGPGSPLHFGNGTRLTVT.

The genes are TRBV6-5 and TRBJ1-1; 8 bases fit TRBD1. Losses at the gene ends were 2 bases for V and 5 bases for J; bases not matched to a gene: 4. The CDR3 sequence is 14 residues long. Germline loops: CDR1 MNHEY, CDR2 SVGAGI. In nucleotides, the CDR3 is TGTGCCAGCAGTTACGACAGGGGATGGACTGAAGCTTTCTTT. It yields the protein CASSYDRGWTEAFF.

V gene TRBV5-1 combines with J gene TRBJ1-2; D may be TRBD1 (5 bases). This CDR3 comprises 15 residues. Germline CDR1 SGHRS, CDR2 YFSETQ. Trimming removed 3 bases at V and 6 bases at J, with 18 bases between. The CDR3 DNA sequence: TGCGCCAGCAGCTCCCGAGGGGCGGGGAGCCATGGCTACACCTTC. Translated, it gives CASSSRGAGSHGYTF.

CDR3 region: CASSEPHQGAEQYF. CDR3 nucleotides: TGTGCCAGCAGTGAACCTCATCAGGGGGCCGAGCAGTACTTC. This chain connects TRBV25-1 to TRBJ2-7; TRBD1 agrees at 8 bases. CDR1 is MGHDK, CDR2 SYGVNS, per germline. The CDR3 runs 14 residues. Trimming cost V 2 bases and J 6 bases; bases outside gene matches: 6.

This sequence joins TRBV5-4 and TRBJ1-2; a possible D gene is TRBD1 (5 bases). Trimming took 4 bases from V and 6 from J, leaving 19 bases between them. Germline CDR1 reads SGHNT; CDR2 reads YYREEE (reference sequence). The CDR3 extends over 15 amino acids. The CDR3 bases are TGTGCCAGCAGCGTACCGGGACCCTGGTCGGATGGCTACACCTTC. Its translation: CASSVPGPWSDGYTF.

The J gene is TRBJ1-4, the V gene TRBV19, with TRBD1 matching over 7 bases. The V gene's germline CDR1 is LNHDA and CDR2 SQIVND (reference sequence). Trimming removed 3 bases from V and 10 bases from J; junction bases left unmatched: 11. CDR3 length equals 15 residues. DNA for the CDR3: TGTGCCAGTAGTATCCTGACAGGGCAAGAAGGAAAACTGTTTTTT. Translating it yields CASSILTGQEGKLFF.

The chain recombines TRBV3-1 (or the pseudogene TRBV3-2) with TRBJ2-7; 8 nucleotides match TRBD1. Per germline, CDR1 LGHDT and CDR2 YNNKEL (reference sequence). Trimming took 7 bases from V and 5 from J; bases not matched to a gene: 10. CDR3 size: 14 residues. The chain's CDR3 is CASTPWSGGHEQYF. The CDR3 bases are TGTGCCAGCACCCCGTGGTCAGGGGGCCACGAGCAGTACTTC.

This clone was observed a few times. The rearrangement uses TRBV7-9 and TRBJ2-3; 12 nucleotides match TRBD1. CDR1 is SEHNR and CDR2 is FQNEAQ in the germline V gene (reference sequence). Losses at the gene ends were 3 bases for V and 4 bases for J; bases not matched to a gene: 2. The CDR3 contains 15 residues. DNA for the CDR3: TGTGCCAGCAGCTTTGGGACAGGGGGCCCAGATACGCAGTATTTT. It yields the protein CASSFGTGGPDTQYF.

DNA of the CDR3: TGTGCTAGTGGCCTGAGTAACCTCGACGGCTACACCTTC. This encodes CASGLSNLDGYTF. The chain recombines TRBV12-5 with TRBJ1-2; the D is unclear. V dropped 6 bases and J dropped 8 bases, with 16 bases sitting between them. CDR3 size: 13 residues. Germline V gene sequence: CDR1 LGHNT, CDR2 FRNRAP.

This clone showed up just once. The gene calls are TRBV5-4 and TRBJ2-1, with 11 bases that match TRBD1. The CDR3 consists of 18 residues. V shed 4 bases, J shed 3 bases, and the junction held 12 bases outside the gene matches. From germline, CDR1 is SGHNT and CDR2 YYREEE (reference sequence). Written as DNA, the CDR3 is TGTGCCAGCAGCGACCGACGGACAGGGGGCGCCGGCTACAATGAGCAGTTCTTC. Protein product: CASSDRRTGGAGYNEQFF.

V gene TRBV15 combines with J gene TRBJ1-2; TRBD1 aligns across 9 bases. Germline values: CDR1 LNHNV, CDR2 YYDKDF (reference sequence). The CDR3 runs to 14 residues. J was trimmed by 4 bases and V by 1 base; bases with no gene match: 1. CDR3 nucleotide sequence: TGTGCCACCAGCAGAGGGACAGGGGCCTATGGCTACACCTTC. This translates into CATSRGTGAYGYTF.

The genes are TRBV30 and TRBJ1-1; 9 nucleotides agree with TRBD1. The V segment lost 3 bases and the J segment 4 bases; nucleotides outside the gene matches: 6. The CDR3 consists of 14 residues. Germline V lookup: CDR1 GTSNPN, CDR2 SVGIG (reference sequence). The DNA for the CDR3 is TGTGCCTGGAGGACGGGACAGGGTAGCACTGAAGCTTTCTTT. Residues: CAWRTGQGSTEAFF.

This chain joins TRBV10-2 and TRBJ1-5, with 7 positions matching TRBD1. Germline-derived CDR1 and CDR2 are WSHSY and SAAADI. This CDR3 has 12 residues. J was trimmed by 11 bases and V by 6 bases; bases with no gene match: 7. In nucleotides, the CDR3 is TGCGCCAGCAGCCCTCAGGGGGAGGCCCAGCATTTT. It encodes CASSPQGEAQHF.

V usage is TRBV6-4 and J usage is TRBJ2-2; 8 bases match TRBD1. CDR3 size: 17 residues. Trimming took 5 bases from V and 0 from J; bases not matched to a gene: 8. The germline V gene encodes CDR1 MRHNA and CDR2 SNTAGT. The CDR3 DNA reads as TGTGCCAGCAGTCGCTGGAGGACAGGGTCGAACACCGGGGAGCTGTTTTTT. Amino acid sequence: CASSRWRTGSNTGELFF.

This clone was observed a handful of times. The chain employs TRBV5-6 and TRBJ2-2; TRBD2 agrees at 11 bases. Trimming took 4 bases from V and 3 from J; bases not matched to a gene: 14. CDR1 is SGHDT and CDR2 is YYEEEE in the germline V gene. There are 19 residues in the CDR3. The CDR3 DNA is TGTGCCAGCAGCGGGAAGGCCTGGGGGACTAGCGGAGACACCGGGGAGCTGTTTTTT. This encodes CASSGKAWGTSGDTGELFF.

The rearrangement joins TRBV14 to TRBJ1-2; D remains ambiguous. The CDR3 runs 15 residues. Germline V gene sequence: CDR1 SGHDN, CDR2 FVKESK. V was cut by 0 bases and J by 3 bases, with 11 bases left in between. The CDR3 DNA is TGTGCCAGCAGCCAAGATGGGCAGGTCGACTATGGCTACACCTTC. This codes for CASSQDGQVDYGYTF.

The V call is TRBV4-1, the J call TRBJ2-1; no clear D gene. CDR3 size: 15 residues. Trimming shortened V by 0 bases and J by 0 bases, and 6 bases separated the two germline ends. Germline V CDR1 and CDR2: MGHRA, YSYEKL. CDR3 DNA: TGCGCCAGCAGCCAAGATCCGAGCTCCTACAATGAGCAGTTCTTC. This gives the protein CASSQDPSSYNEQFF.